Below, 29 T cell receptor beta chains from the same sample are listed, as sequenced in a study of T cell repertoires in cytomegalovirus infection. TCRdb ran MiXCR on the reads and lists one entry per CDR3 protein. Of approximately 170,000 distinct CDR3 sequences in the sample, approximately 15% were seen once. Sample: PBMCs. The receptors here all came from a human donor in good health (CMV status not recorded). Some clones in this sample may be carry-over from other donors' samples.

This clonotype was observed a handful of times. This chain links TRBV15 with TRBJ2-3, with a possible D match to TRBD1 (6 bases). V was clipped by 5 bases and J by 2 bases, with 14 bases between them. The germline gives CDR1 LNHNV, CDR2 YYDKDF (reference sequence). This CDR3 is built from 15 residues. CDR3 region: CATSHFGGDTDTQYF. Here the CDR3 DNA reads TGTGCCACCAGCCACTTTGGGGGCGACACAGATACGCAGTATTTT.

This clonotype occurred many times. The CDR3 loop reads CASSPQGVLTDTQYF. CDR3 coding DNA: TGCGCCAGCAGCCCCCAGGGGGTACTCACAGATACGCAGTATTTT. The chain has TRBV4-1 and TRBJ2-3, with 7 nucleotides matching TRBD1. This CDR3 region has 15 residues. Trimming cost V 4 bases and J 2 bases; bases outside gene matches: 6. Germline CDR1 is MGHRA and CDR2 is YSYEKL.

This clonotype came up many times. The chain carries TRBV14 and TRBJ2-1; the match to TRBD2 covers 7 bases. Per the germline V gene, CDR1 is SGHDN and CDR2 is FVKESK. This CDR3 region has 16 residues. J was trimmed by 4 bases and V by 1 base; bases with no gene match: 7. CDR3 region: CASSQGGRGPYNEQFF. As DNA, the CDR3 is TGTGCCAGCAGCCAAGGTGGGAGGGGACCGTACAATGAGCAGTTCTTC.

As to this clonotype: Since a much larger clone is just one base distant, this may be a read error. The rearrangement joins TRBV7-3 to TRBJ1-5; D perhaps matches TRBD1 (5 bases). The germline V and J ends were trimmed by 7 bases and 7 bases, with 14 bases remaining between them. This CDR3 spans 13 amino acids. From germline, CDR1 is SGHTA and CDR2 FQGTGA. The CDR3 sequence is CASNPQAGQPQHF. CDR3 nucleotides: TGTGCCAGCAACCCGCAGGCAGGGCAGCCCCAGCATTTT. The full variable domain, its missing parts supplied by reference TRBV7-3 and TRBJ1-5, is GAGVSQTPSNKVTEKGKYVELRCDPISGHTALYWYRQSLGQGPEFLIYFQGTGAADDSGLPNDRFFAVRPEGSVSTLKIQRTERGDSAVYLCASNPQAGQPQHFGDGTRLSIL.

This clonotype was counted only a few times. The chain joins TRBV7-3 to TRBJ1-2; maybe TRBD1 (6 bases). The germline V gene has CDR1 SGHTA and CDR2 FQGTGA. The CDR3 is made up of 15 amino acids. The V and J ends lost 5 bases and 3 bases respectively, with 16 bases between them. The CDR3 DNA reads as TGTGCCAGCAGCAGAAATGGGGGGCCGGACTATGGCTACACCTTC. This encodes CASSRNGGPDYGYTF.

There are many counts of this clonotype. The CDR3: CASSFGNSNQPQHF. The CDR3, as DNA: TGTGCCAGCAGCTTTGGGAATAGCAATCAGCCCCAGCATTTT. This chain uses TRBV7-2 with TRBJ1-5; D remains unclear. The V end lost 3 bases, the J end lost 0 bases, and 6 bases lay between the germline ends. CDR3 length: 14 residues. Germline V CDR1 and CDR2: SGHTA, FQGNSA.

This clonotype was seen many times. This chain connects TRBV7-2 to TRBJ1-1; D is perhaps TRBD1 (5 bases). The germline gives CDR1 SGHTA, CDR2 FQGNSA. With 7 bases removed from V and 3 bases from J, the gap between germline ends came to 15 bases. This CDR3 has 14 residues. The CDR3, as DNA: TGTGCCAGCACCCCCCGGGACCCGGACACTGAAGCTTTCTTT. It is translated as CASTPRDPDTEAFF.

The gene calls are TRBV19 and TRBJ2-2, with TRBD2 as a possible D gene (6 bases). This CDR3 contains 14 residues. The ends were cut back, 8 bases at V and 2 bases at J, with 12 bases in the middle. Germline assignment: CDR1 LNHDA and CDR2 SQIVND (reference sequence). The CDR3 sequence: CASFGTFNTGELFF. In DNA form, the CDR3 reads TGTGCCAGTTTCGGGACTTTTAACACCGGGGAGCTGTTTTTT.

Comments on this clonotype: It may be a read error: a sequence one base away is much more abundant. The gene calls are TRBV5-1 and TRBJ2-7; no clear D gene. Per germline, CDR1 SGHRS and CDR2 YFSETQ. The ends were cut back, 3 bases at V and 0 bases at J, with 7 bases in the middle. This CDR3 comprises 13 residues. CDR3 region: CASSWVGSYEQYF. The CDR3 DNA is TGCGCCAGCAGCTGGGTGGGCTCCTACGAGCAGTACTTC.

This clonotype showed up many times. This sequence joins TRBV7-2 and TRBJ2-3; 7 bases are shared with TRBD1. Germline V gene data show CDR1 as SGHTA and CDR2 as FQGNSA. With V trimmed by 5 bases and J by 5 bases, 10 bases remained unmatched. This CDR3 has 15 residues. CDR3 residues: CASSIGQVYGDTQYF. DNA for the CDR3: TGTGCCAGCAGCATCGGACAGGTCTACGGAGATACGCAGTATTTT.

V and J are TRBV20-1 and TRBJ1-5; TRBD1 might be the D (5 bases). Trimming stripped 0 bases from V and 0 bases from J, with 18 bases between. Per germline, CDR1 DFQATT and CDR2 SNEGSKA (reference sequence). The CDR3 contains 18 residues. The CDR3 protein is CSARDERDGIYSNQPQHF. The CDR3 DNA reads TGCAGTGCTAGAGATGAACGGGACGGAATCTATAGCAATCAGCCCCAGCATTTT.

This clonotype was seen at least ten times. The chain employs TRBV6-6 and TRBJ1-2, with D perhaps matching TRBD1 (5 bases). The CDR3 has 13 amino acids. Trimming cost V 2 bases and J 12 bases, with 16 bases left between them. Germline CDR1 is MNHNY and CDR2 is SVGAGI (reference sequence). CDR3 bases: TGTGCCAGCAGTTACATTGGGGCGGGGCCCGACACCTTC. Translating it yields CASSYIGAGPDTF.

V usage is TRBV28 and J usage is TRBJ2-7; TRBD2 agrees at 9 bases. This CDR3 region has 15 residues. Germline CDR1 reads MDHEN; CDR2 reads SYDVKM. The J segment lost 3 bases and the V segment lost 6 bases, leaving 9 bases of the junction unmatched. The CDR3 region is CASRPSGAAFYEQYF. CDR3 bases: TGTGCCAGCAGACCTAGCGGGGCGGCCTTCTACGAGCAGTACTTC.

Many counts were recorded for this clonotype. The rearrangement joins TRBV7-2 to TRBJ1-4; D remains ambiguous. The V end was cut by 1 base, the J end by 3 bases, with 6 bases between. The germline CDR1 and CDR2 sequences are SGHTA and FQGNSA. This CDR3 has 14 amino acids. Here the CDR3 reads CASSLGLANEKLFF. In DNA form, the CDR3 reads TGTGCCAGCAGCTTAGGTCTGGCTAATGAAAAACTGTTTTTT.

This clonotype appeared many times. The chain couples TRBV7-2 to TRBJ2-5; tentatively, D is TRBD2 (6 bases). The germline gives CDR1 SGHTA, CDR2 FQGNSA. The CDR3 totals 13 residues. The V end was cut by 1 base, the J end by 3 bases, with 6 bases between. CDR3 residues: CASSLGGEETQYF. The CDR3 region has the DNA TGTGCCAGCAGCTTAGGCGGGGAAGAGACCCAGTACTTC.

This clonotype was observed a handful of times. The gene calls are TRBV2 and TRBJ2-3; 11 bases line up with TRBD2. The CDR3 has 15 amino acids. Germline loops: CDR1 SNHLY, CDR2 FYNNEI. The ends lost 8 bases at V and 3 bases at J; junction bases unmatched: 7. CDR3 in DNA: TGTGCCAGCCCTCTAACTAGCGGGAGAACAGATACGCAGTATTTT. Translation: CASPLTSGRTDTQYF. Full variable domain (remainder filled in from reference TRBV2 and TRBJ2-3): EPEVTQTPSHQVTQMGQEVILRCVPISNHLYFYWYRQILGQKVEFLVSFYNNEISEKSEIFDDQFSVERPDGSNFTLKIRSTKLEDSAMYFCASPLTSGRTDTQYFGPGTRLTVL.

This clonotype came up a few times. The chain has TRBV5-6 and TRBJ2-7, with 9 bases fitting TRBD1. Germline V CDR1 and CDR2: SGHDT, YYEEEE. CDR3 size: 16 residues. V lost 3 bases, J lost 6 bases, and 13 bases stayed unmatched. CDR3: CASSSLPGQGGGEQYF. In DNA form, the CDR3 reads TGTGCCAGCAGCTCACTACCGGGACAGGGAGGAGGCGAGCAGTACTTC.

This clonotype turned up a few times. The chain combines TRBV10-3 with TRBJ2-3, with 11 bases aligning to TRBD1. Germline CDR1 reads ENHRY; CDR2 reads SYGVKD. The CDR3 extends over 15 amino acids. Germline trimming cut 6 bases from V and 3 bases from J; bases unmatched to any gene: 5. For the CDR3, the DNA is TGTGCCATCAGCCTAGGGACAGGGGGAACAGATACGCAGTATTTT. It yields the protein CAISLGTGGTDTQYF.

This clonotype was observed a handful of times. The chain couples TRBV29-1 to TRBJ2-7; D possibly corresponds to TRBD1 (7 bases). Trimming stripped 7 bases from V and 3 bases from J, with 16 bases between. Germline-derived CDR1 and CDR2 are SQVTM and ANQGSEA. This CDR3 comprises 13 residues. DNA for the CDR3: TGCAGCGCCGAGGGGCAGGGGGGCTACGAGCAGTACTTC. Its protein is CSAEGQGGYEQYF.

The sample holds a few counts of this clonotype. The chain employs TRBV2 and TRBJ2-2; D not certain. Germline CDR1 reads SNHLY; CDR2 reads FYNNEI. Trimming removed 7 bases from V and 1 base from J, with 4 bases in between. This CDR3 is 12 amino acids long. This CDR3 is CASTVNTGELFF. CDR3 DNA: TGTGCCAGCACGGTGAACACCGGGGAGCTGTTTTTT.

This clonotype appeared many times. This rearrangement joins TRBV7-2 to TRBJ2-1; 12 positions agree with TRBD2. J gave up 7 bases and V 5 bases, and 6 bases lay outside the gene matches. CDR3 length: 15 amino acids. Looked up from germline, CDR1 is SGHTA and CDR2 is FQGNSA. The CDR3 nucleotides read TGTGCCAGCAGCCTGACTAGCGGGAGTCAGAATGAGCAGTTCTTC. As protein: CASSLTSGSQNEQFF.

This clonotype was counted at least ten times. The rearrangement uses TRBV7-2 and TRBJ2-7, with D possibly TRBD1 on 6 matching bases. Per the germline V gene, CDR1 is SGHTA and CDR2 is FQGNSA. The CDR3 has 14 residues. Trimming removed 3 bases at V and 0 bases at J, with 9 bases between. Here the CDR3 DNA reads TGTGCCAGCAGCTTTCAACAGGGCTCCTACGAGCAGTACTTC. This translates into CASSFQQGSYEQYF. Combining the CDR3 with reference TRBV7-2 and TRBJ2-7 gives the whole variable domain GAGVSQSPSNKVTEKGKDVELRCDPISGHTALYWYRQSLGQGLEFLIYFQGNSAPDKSGLPSDRFSAERTGGSVSTLTIQRTQQEDSAVYLCASSFQQGSYEQYFGPGTRLTVT.

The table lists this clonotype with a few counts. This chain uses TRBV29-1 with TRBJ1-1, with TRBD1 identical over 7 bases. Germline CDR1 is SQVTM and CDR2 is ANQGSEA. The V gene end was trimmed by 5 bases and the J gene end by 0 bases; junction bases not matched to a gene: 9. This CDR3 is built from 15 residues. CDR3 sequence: CSVNRDRPLNTEAFF. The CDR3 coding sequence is TGCAGCGTTAACCGGGACAGACCTTTGAACACTGAAGCTTTCTTT.

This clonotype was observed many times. Written as DNA, the CDR3 is TGTGCCACCAGTGATCCCCGGGACTCTCCAAATGAGCAGTTCTTC. It translates to CATSDPRDSPNEQFF. The chain employs TRBV24-1 and TRBJ2-1; the D gene is possibly TRBD2 (6 bases). The germline V gene encodes CDR1 KGHDR and CDR2 SFDVKD. The V gene lost 3 bases and the J gene lost 7 bases, with 15 bases spanning the gap. The CDR3 is made up of 15 amino acids.

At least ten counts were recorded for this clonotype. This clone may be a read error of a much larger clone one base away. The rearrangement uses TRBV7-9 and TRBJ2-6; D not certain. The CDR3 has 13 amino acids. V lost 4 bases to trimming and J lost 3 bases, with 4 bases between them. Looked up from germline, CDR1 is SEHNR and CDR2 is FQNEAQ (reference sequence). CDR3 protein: CASSWGGANVLTF. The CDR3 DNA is TGTGCCAGCAGCTGGGGTGGGGCCAACGTCCTGACTTTC.

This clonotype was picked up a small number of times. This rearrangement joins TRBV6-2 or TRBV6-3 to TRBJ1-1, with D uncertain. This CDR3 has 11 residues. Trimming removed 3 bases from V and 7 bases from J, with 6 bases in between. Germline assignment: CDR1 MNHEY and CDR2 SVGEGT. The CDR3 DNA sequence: TGTGCCAGCAGTTATTTCGGTGAAGCTTTCTTT. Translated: CASSYFGEAFF.

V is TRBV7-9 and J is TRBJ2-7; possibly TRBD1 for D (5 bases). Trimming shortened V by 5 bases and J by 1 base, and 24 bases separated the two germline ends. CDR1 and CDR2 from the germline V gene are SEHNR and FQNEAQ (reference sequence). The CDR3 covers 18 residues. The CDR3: CASSPTPMQGRQSYEQYF. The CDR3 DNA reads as TGTGCCAGCAGCCCGACCCCAATGCAGGGCCGGCAATCCTACGAGCAGTACTTC.

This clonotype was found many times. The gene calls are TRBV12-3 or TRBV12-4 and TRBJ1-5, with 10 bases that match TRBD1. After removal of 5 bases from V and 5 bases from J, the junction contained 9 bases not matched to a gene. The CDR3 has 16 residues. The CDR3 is CASSPRDRGWDQPQHF. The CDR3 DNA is TGTGCCAGCAGTCCCCGGGACAGGGGATGGGATCAGCCCCAGCATTTT.

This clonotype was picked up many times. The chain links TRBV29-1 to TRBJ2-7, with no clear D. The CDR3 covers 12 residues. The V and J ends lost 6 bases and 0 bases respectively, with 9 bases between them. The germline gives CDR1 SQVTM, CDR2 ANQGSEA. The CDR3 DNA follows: TGCAGCGTAAGTGATAGCTCCTACGAGCAGTACTTC. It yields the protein CSVSDSSYEQYF.